The rows below give T cell receptor beta chains drawn from one sample of a study of T cells after yellow fever vaccination. TCRdb re-called the 5' RACE reads through MiXCR, storing one row per CDR3 protein. In the table there are about 500,000 distinct CDR3 sequences, less than 20% of which are singletons. This sample comprised PBMCs, obtained about 5 days after the first yellow fever vaccination. These receptors were collected from a man between 18 and 35 years old who received the YFV17D yellow fever vaccine. The CDR3 runs from the conserved cysteine through the conserved F or W. D genes are given only for firm matches. The listing skips clone size in some rows; elsewhere it reads once, few, many or a size class.

v_gene: TRBV20-1
j_gene: TRBJ1-1
abundance: many
d_gene: NA
CDR3aa: CSARRRGPSTEAFF
CDR3nt: TGCAGTGCTAGACGGCGGGGCCCGAGCACTGAAGCTTTCTTT

v_gene: TRBV20-1
j_gene: TRBJ1-1
abundance: many
d_gene: NA
CDR3aa: CSAGRHLMNTEAFF
CDR3nt: TGCAGTGCTGGCAGACACCTCATGAACACTGAAGCTTTCTTT

v_gene: TRBV6-2/TRBV6-3
j_gene: TRBJ2-7
abundance: NA
d_gene: TRBD1
CDR3aa: CASSLTGQYSYEQYF
CDR3nt: TGTGCCAGCAGTCTAACGGGACAGTACTCCTACGAGCAGTACTTC

v_gene: TRBV12-3/TRBV12-4
j_gene: TRBJ2-3
abundance: NA
d_gene: TRBD2
CDR3aa: CASSRAGVDTDTQYF
CDR3nt: TGTGCCAGCAGTAGAGCGGGGGTGGACACAGATACGCAGTATTTT

v_gene: TRBV9
j_gene: TRBJ2-3
abundance: few
d_gene: TRBD1
CDR3aa: CASSVDRGRETDTQYF
CDR3nt: TGTGCCAGCAGCGTGGACAGGGGGCGGGAAACAGATACGCAGTATTTT

v_gene: TRBV10-3
j_gene: TRBJ2-7
abundance: NA
d_gene: NA
CDR3aa: CAIRAGLSWNEQYF
CDR3nt: TGTGCCATCAGGGCGGGTCTCAGTTGGAACGAGCAGTACTTC

v_gene: TRBV20-1
j_gene: TRBJ2-7
abundance: few
d_gene: TRBD2
CDR3aa: CSAPPIPGTSGGTYEQYF
CDR3nt: TGCAGTGCTCCCCCGATCCCCGGGACTAGCGGGGGCACCTACGAGCAGTACTTC

v_gene: TRBV4-1
j_gene: TRBJ2-2
abundance: NA
d_gene: TRBD1
CDR3aa: CASSPTSGSRQGDNTGELFF
CDR3nt: TGCGCCAGCAGCCCCACAAGCGGCTCCCGACAGGGGGATAACACCGGGGAGCTGTTTTTT

v_gene: TRBV6-5
j_gene: TRBJ1-2
abundance: NA
d_gene: TRBD1
CDR3aa: CASSSNRGPYGYTF
CDR3nt: TGTGCCAGCAGTTCCAACAGGGGGCCCTATGGCTACACCTTC

v_gene: TRBV11-2
j_gene: TRBJ1-2
abundance: few
d_gene: NA
CDR3aa: CASSPLGSGHGYTF
CDR3nt: TGTGCCAGCAGCCCCCTCGGTTCGGGGCATGGCTACACCTTC

v_gene: TRBV20-1
j_gene: TRBJ1-1
abundance: NA
d_gene: NA
CDR3aa: CSARGQGGYTEAFF
CDR3nt: TGCAGTGCTAGGGGGCAGGGCGGGTACACTGAAGCTTTCTTT

v_gene: TRBV14
j_gene: TRBJ1-4
abundance: few
d_gene: NA
CDR3aa: CASSHRPATNEKLFF
CDR3nt: TGTGCCAGCAGCCATAGGCCTGCAACTAATGAAAAACTGTTTTTT

v_gene: TRBV7-2
j_gene: TRBJ2-7
abundance: NA
d_gene: NA
CDR3aa: CASGRTPSYEQYF
CDR3nt: TGTGCCAGCGGAAGGACACCAAGCTACGAGCAGTACTTC